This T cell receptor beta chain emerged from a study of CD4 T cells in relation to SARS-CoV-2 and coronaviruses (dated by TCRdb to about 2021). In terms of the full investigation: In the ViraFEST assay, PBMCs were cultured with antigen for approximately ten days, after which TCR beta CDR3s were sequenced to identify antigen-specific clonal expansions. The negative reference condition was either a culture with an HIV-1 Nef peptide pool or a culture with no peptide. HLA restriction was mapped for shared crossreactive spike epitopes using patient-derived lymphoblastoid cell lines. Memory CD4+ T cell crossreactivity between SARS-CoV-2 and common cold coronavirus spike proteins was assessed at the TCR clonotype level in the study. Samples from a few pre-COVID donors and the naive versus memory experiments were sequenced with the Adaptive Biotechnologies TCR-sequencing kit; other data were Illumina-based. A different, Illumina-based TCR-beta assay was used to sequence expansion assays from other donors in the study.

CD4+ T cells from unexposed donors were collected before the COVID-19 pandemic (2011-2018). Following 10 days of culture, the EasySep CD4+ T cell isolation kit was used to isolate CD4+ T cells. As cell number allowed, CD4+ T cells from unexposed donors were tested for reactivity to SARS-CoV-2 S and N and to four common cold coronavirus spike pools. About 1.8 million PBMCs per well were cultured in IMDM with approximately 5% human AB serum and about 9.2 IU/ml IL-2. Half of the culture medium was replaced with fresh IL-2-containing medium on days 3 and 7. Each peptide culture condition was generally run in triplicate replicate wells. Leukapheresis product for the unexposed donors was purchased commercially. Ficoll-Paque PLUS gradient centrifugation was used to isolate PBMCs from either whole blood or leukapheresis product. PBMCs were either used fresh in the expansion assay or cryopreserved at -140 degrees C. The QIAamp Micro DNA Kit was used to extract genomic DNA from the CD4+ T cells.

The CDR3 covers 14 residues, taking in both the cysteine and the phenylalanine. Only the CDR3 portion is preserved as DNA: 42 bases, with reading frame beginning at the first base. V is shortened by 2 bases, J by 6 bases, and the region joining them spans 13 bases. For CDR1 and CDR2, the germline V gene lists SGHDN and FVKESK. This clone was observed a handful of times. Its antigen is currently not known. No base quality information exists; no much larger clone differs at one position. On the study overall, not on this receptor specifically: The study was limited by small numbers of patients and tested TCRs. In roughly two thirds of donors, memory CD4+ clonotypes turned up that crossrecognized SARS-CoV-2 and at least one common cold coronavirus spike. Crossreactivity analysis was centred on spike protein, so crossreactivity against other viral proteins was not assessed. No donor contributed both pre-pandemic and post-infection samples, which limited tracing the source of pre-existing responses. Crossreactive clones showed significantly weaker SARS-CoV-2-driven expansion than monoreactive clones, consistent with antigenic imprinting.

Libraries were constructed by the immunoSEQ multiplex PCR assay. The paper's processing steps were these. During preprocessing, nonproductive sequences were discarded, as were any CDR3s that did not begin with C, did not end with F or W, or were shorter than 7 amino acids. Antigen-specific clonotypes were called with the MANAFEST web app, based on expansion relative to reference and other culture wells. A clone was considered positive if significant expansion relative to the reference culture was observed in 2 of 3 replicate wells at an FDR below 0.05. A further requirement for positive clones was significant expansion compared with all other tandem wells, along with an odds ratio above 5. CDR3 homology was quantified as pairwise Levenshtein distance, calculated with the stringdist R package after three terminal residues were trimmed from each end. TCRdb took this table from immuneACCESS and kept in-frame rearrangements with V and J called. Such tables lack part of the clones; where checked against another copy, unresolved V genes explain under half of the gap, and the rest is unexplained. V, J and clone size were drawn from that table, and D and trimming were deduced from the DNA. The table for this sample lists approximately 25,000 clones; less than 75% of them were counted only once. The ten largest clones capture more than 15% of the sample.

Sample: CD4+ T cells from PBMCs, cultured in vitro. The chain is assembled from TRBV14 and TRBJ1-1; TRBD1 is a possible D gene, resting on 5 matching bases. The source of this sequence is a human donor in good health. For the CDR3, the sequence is CASSQQGFPPEAFF. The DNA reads TGTGCCAGCAGCCAACAGGGTTTTCCCCCTGAAGCTTTCTTT.